The source of this T cell receptor (beta chain) is a study of T cells in Graves' hyperthyroidism and ophthalmopathy. This clonotype was recorded at least ten times. Amplification of TCR beta CDR3 regions was performed using RNA transcripts as template. HTBI primers drove first-round RT-PCR of the TCR CDR3. MiXCR, applied by TCRdb to the multiplex PCR reads, yields one record per CDR3 protein. The table shows 500,000 or so distinct CDR3 sequences, with roughly a sixth occurring only once. CDR3 length equals 14 residues. V shed 4 bases and J 4 bases; nucleotides not matched to a gene: 5. This clonotype was sampled from a young woman with Graves' ophthalmopathy. The sample consisted of blood. The chain joins TRBV12-3 or TRBV12-4 to TRBJ1-1, with TRBD1 identical over 8 bases. The CDR3 reads CASSSQGVITEAFF. Written as DNA, the CDR3 is TGTGCCAGCAGTTCACAGGGGGTGATCACTGAAGCTTTCTTT.